Following are 28 T cell receptor beta chains from one sample sequenced in a study of OX40 agonist ivuxolimab in advanced cancers. The library was made by the immunoSEQ multiplex PCR assay. Drawn from immuneACCESS, this table holds only the in-frame rearrangements with V and J called that TCRdb kept. Clones are partly lost; checked studies trace under half to an unresolved V gene and leave the rest unexplained. Across this sample there are about 17,000 clones, with about 80% seen only once. The ten most abundant clones make up 25% to 30% of the sample. The input for sequencing was CD4+ or CD8+ T cells sorted from blood, taken in a trial of the OX40 agonist ivuxolimab. Receptors were obtained from an adult with an advanced solid tumor such as melanoma, head and neck, liver or kidney cancer.

The rearrangement joins TRBV5-1 to TRBJ2-1; D is unclear. V was shortened by 4 bases and J by 10 bases, with 15 bases between the two germline ends. Per germline, CDR1 SGHRS and CDR2 YFSETQ. The CDR3 is 13 residues long. CDR3 loop: CASSVLPAREQFF. CDR3 coding DNA: TGCGCCAGCAGCGTCCTCCCTGCGCGGGAGCAGTTCTTC. The full variable domain, with the rest looked up from reference TRBV5-1 and TRBJ2-1, is KAGVTQTPRYLIKTRGQQVTLSCSPISGHRSVSWYQQTPGQGLQFLFEYFSETQRNKGNFPGRFSGRQFSNSRSEMNVSTLELGDSALYLCASSVLPAREQFFGPGTRLTVL.

This clone occurred a few times. This chain links TRBV25-1 with TRBJ2-7, with 9 bases that match TRBD1. V was pared by 5 bases and J by 5 bases, with 4 bases of the junction left unmatched. Germline CDR1 is MGHDK and CDR2 is SYGVNS. The CDR3 is 13 residues long. The CDR3 protein is CASSPGQGNEQYF. DNA of the CDR3: TGTGCCAGCAGTCCGGGACAGGGAAACGAGCAGTACTTC.

The V gene is TRBV4-1, the J gene TRBJ1-2, with a possible D match to TRBD1 (6 bases). Germline V lookup: CDR1 MGHRA, CDR2 YSYEKL. The CDR3 is 16 residues long. The ends were cut back, 5 bases at V and 5 bases at J, with 21 bases in the middle. CDR3 amino acids: CASSAQGTGSLYGYTF. CDR3 DNA sequence: TGCGCCAGCAGCGCACAGGGCACAGGGAGCCTATATGGCTACACCTTC.

This clone was found a few times. This chain connects TRBV5-5 to TRBJ2-7; 7 nucleotides line up with TRBD1. The CDR3 is made up of 14 amino acids. Germline V gene sequence: CDR1 SGHKS, CDR2 YYEKEE (reference sequence). The V gene end was trimmed by 6 bases and the J gene end by 3 bases; junction bases not matched to a gene: 9. CDR3 region: CASKFDRDDYEQYF. CDR3 DNA: TGTGCCAGCAAGTTCGACAGGGACGACTACGAGCAGTACTTC.

The chain links TRBV11-2 to TRBJ1-1; no clear D gene. V dropped 5 bases and J dropped 7 bases, with 8 bases sitting between them. CDR1 is SGHAT, CDR2 FQNNGV, per germline. The CDR3 is made up of 11 amino acids. The CDR3 is CASSRIGEAFF. CDR3 sequence (DNA): TGTGCCAGCAGCCGCATTGGTGAAGCTTTCTTT. The full variable domain, rest sourced from reference TRBV11-2 and TRBJ1-1, is EAGVAQSPRYKIIEKRQSVAFWCNPISGHATLYWYQQILGQGPKLLIQFQNNGVVDDSQLPKDRFSAERLKGVDSTLKIQPAKLEDSAVYLCASSRIGEAFFGQGTRLTVV.

This clone was found a few times. V gene TRBV30 combines with J gene TRBJ1-1; D gene unclear. Germline V CDR1 and CDR2: GTSNPN, SVGIG (reference sequence). The CDR3 loop spans 12 amino acids. Trimming left V 0 bases short and J 7 bases short, with 9 bases between. The CDR3 DNA follows: TGTGCCTGGAGTGTAGTGACACATGAAGCTTTCTTT. Encoded protein: CAWSVVTHEAFF.

J is TRBJ2-5 and V is TRBV19; maybe TRBD1 (7 bases). The CDR3 covers 16 residues. Germline V gene sequence: CDR1 LNHDA, CDR2 SQIVND (reference sequence). V was shortened by 2 bases and J by 5 bases, with 18 bases between the two germline ends. The chain's CDR3 is CASSIMGQGGLETQYF. The CDR3 region has the DNA TGTGCCAGTAGTATAATGGGGCAGGGGGGCCTGGAGACCCAGTACTTC.

The J gene is TRBJ1-4, the V gene TRBV25-1; D is unresolved. Germline CDR1 reads MGHDK; CDR2 reads SYGVNS. Trimming left V 6 bases short and J 8 bases short, with 16 bases between. This CDR3 comprises 14 residues. The DNA for the CDR3 is TGTGCCAGCAGCGTCCGGGCCCCATTAGAAAAACTGTTTTTT. Translating it yields CASSVRAPLEKLFF. The whole variable domain, filled in from reference TRBV25-1 and TRBJ1-4, reads EADIYQTPRYLVIGTGKKITLECSQTMGHDKMYWYQQDPGMELHLIHYSYGVNSTEKGDLSSESTVSRIRTEHFPLTLESARPSHTSQYLCASSVRAPLEKLFFGSGTQLSVL.

The chain combines TRBV6-5 with TRBJ2-7; possible D gene TRBD1, 5 bases. The V end was cut by 4 bases, the J end by 5 bases, with 15 bases between. This CDR3 has 14 amino acids. Looked up from germline, CDR1 is MNHEY and CDR2 is SVGAGI. CDR3 in amino acids: CASSSQTVFDEQYF. The DNA for the CDR3 is TGTGCCAGCAGTTCTCAGACAGTCTTCGACGAGCAGTACTTC.

V is TRBV4-1 and J is TRBJ1-2; TRBD1 is a possible D gene (5 bases). Trimming removed 1 base at V and 13 bases at J, with 16 bases between. This CDR3 is 13 amino acids long. The germline V gene has CDR1 MGHRA and CDR2 YSYEKL. Here the CDR3 DNA reads TGCGCCAGCAGCCAAGTTTCTGGACATCTTGGCACCTTC. It yields the protein CASSQVSGHLGTF.

The chain links TRBV7-9 to TRBJ2-4; the D gene is possibly TRBD1 (5 bases). Trimming removed 1 base from V and 0 bases from J, with 7 bases in between. Looked up from germline, CDR1 is SEHNR and CDR2 is FQNEAQ (reference sequence). This CDR3 has 15 amino acids. This chain's CDR3 is CASSLEGEAKNIQYF. Here the CDR3 DNA reads TGTGCCAGCAGCTTAGAAGGGGAAGCCAAAAACATTCAGTACTTC.

The J gene is TRBJ2-5, the V gene TRBV2, with D possibly matching TRBD2 (6 bases). CDR1 SNHLY and CDR2 FYNNEI come from the germline V gene. Trimming took 4 bases from V and 5 from J, leaving 20 bases between them. The CDR3 is made up of 16 amino acids. CDR3 sequence: CASSVGSGTSFETQYF. The CDR3 DNA is TGTGCCAGCAGTGTCGGTAGCGGTACGTCCTTTGAGACCCAGTACTTC.

This chain links TRBV9 with TRBJ2-5; TRBD2 is a possible D gene (5 bases). This CDR3 comprises 14 residues. In germline, CDR1 is SGDLS, CDR2 YYNGEE. V gave up 0 bases and J gave up 5 bases, with 11 bases separating them. CDR3: CASSVDLRGETQYF. The CDR3 DNA reads TGTGCCAGCAGCGTAGATTTGCGCGGGGAGACCCAGTACTTC. The full variable domain, its missing parts supplied by reference TRBV9 and TRBJ2-5, is DSGVTQTPKHLITATGQRVTLRCSPRSGDLSVYWYQQSLDQGLQFLIQYYNGEERAKGNILERFSAQQFPDLHSELNLSSLELGDSALYFCASSVDLRGETQYFGPGTRLLVL.

By share, this clone ranks as large (0.1 to 1%). This rearrangement joins TRBV6-4 to TRBJ2-2; TRBD1 aligns across 7 bases. V was pared by 0 bases and J by 3 bases, with 4 bases of the junction left unmatched. The CDR3 totals 16 residues. The germline gives CDR1 MRHNA, CDR2 SNTAGT. CDR3 protein: CASSDSKGAHTGELFF. The CDR3 region has the DNA TGTGCCAGCAGTGACTCGAAGGGGGCCCACACCGGGGAGCTGTTTTTT.

This clone has more than one count but fewer than ten. The chain joins TRBV2 to TRBJ2-5, with 7 bases fitting TRBD1. Germline V gene data show CDR1 as SNHLY and CDR2 as FYNNEI. This CDR3 is 14 amino acids long. V shed 4 bases, J shed 5 bases, and the junction held 7 bases outside the gene matches. The CDR3 is CASSATGTWETQYF. The CDR3 nucleotides are TGTGCCAGCAGTGCGACAGGGACGTGGGAGACCCAGTACTTC.

CDR3 in DNA: TGTGCCAGCAGCCCCAAAGGGGTAGGGACGAACACTGAAGCTTTCTTT. Translated, it gives CASSPKGVGTNTEAFF. The chain uses TRBV5-4 and TRBJ1-1; a possible D gene is TRBD1 (5 bases). CDR3 length equals 16 residues. Trimming removed 4 bases at V and 1 base at J, with 17 bases between. Per germline, CDR1 SGHNT and CDR2 YYREEE (reference sequence).

This clone is judged medium-sized. The chain recombines TRBV4-1 with TRBJ2-7, with 12 bases matching TRBD1. The CDR3 spans 17 residues. The junction had 14 bases not matched to a gene; V was cut back by 4 bases and J by 7 bases. Germline CDR1 MGHRA, CDR2 YSYEKL. Here the CDR3 DNA reads TGCGCCAGCAGCCGAGCAGGTCCGGGACAGGGGGCATTGGAGCAGTACTTC. This sequence encodes CASSRAGPGQGALEQYF.

The DNA for the CDR3 is TGTGCCAGCAGACAGAAACGGGACAGCTCCTACGAGCAGTACTTC. Its translation is CASRQKRDSSYEQYF. The chain recombines TRBV28 with TRBJ2-7; 7 bases agree with TRBD1. Unmatched junction bases numbered 8, after V lost 6 bases and J lost 0 bases. The CDR3 consists of 15 residues. Germline assignment: CDR1 MDHEN and CDR2 SYDVKM.

This rearrangement joins TRBV6-1 to TRBJ1-1, with D hard to call. Looked up from germline, CDR1 is MNHNS and CDR2 is SASEGT. The germline V and J ends were trimmed by 3 bases and 5 bases, with 7 bases remaining between them. The CDR3 totals 12 residues. The CDR3 sequence is CASSEGWTEAFF. CDR3 nucleotide sequence: TGTGCCAGCAGTGAGGGGTGGACTGAAGCTTTCTTT.

Here the CDR3 reads CAWSLAGGPGEQFF. The CDR3 DNA reads TGTGCCTGGAGTCTAGCGGGAGGGCCTGGTGAGCAGTTCTTC. The chain has TRBV30 and TRBJ2-1, with 12 bases lining up with TRBD2. Germline CDR1 is GTSNPN and CDR2 is SVGIG (reference sequence). The V and J ends lost 2 bases and 9 bases, in that order; junction bases with no gene match: 5. The CDR3 is 14 residues long.

The J gene is TRBJ2-7, the V gene TRBV27; TRBD2 agrees at 10 bases. The CDR3 is 14 amino acids. CDR1 and CDR2 (germline): MNHEY, SMNVEV (reference sequence). Unmatched junction bases numbered 11, after V lost 10 bases and J lost 5 bases. The CDR3 is CANYHSGRLHEQYF. CDR3 DNA sequence: TGTGCCAACTACCATAGCGGGAGGCTCCACGAGCAGTACTTC.

The chain uses TRBV5-1 and TRBJ1-2; D gene uncertain. The CDR3 has 16 amino acids. Germline V gene data show CDR1 as SGHRS and CDR2 as YFSETQ. With 1 base removed from V and 0 bases from J, the gap between germline ends came to 13 bases. The CDR3 region has the DNA TGCGCCAGCAGCTTGACAGCGGGCGGAGCTAACTATGGCTACACCTTC. Translation: CASSLTAGGANYGYTF.

The chain has TRBV6-5 and TRBJ2-3; unclear D gene. Trimming removed 6 bases at V and 5 bases at J, with 9 bases between. Looked up from germline, CDR1 is MNHEY and CDR2 is SVGAGI. The CDR3 length is 12 residues. The CDR3 nucleotides read TGTGCCAGCAGCAACCTCGGAGATACGCAGTATTTT. Residues: CASSNLGDTQYF.

This CDR3 reads CASSYVDGSYGYTF. The CDR3 nucleotides are TGTGCCAGCAGTTATGTTGACGGCTCCTATGGCTACACCTTC. This chain links TRBV6-5 with TRBJ1-2; D is undetermined. The CDR3 has 14 amino acids. The germline V and J ends were trimmed by 3 bases and 4 bases, with 12 bases remaining between them. The germline CDR1 and CDR2 sequences are MNHEY and SVGAGI.

The chain uses TRBV6-5 and TRBJ1-1; TRBD1 aligns across 7 bases. CDR1 is MNHEY and CDR2 is SVGAGI in the germline V gene. V shed 6 bases and J 2 bases; nucleotides not matched to a gene: 9. The CDR3 sequence is 15 residues long. CDR3: CASSYRGQSNTEAFF. CDR3 in DNA: TGTGCCAGCAGCTACCGGGGACAGTCTAACACTGAAGCTTTCTTT.

This clone ranks as large. V usage is TRBV29-1 and J usage is TRBJ2-5; D is unclear. Germline CDR1 and CDR2: SQVTM and ANQGSEA. The CDR3 has 12 residues. Trimming cost V 1 base and J 8 bases, with 11 bases left between them. CDR3 sequence: CSVEGSRITQYF. For the CDR3, the DNA is TGCAGCGTTGAAGGATCTCGGATAACCCAGTACTTC. Filled out from reference TRBV29-1 and TRBJ2-5, the complete variable domain reads SAVISQKPSRDICQRGTSLTIQCQVDSQVTMMFWYRQQPGQSLTLIATANQGSEATYESGFVIDKFPISRPNLTFSTLTVSNMSPEDSSIYLCSVEGSRITQYFGPGTRLLVL.

V and J are TRBV4-1 and TRBJ1-2; 7 positions agree with TRBD1. V was clipped by 0 bases and J by 3 bases; unmatched bases: 7. This CDR3 spans 16 amino acids. Germline loops: CDR1 MGHRA, CDR2 YSYEKL. In DNA form, the CDR3 reads TGCGCCAGCAGCCAAGATCAAACAGGGGCGGACTATGGCTACACCTTC. Translating gives CASSQDQTGADYGYTF.

The chain recombines TRBV27 with TRBJ1-2; maybe TRBD1 (6 bases). There are 13 residues in the CDR3. CDR1 MNHEY and CDR2 SMNVEV come from the germline V gene (reference sequence). The V gene lost 5 bases and the J gene lost 7 bases, with 14 bases spanning the gap. CDR3 DNA sequence: TGTGCCAGCAGTCCCCGGGGGGCTGGTGGCTACACCTTC. It translates to CASSPRGAGGYTF.